This TCR beta chain was identified in a study of blood T cell repertoires in COVID-19. Study as a whole: PBMCs, B-cell-depleted T cells, or T cells were the source of the cDNA or gDNA that made up the material.

TCRdb keeps only in-frame clones here, not all; method: immunoSEQ multiplex PCR. Of some 310,000 clones in the sample, almost 90% were seen once. Germline CDR1 reads SGHVS; CDR2 reads FNYEAQ. Trimming took 4 bases from V and 6 from J, leaving 12 bases between them. The CDR3 is 14 amino acids. The sample comprised peripheral blood. The receptor comes from a woman younger than 45 with COVID-19, enrolled during active disease. V is TRBV7-6 and J is TRBJ2-2; no clear D gene. CDR3 DNA: TGTGCCAGCAGCTCGAATAGTCCCCCCGGGGAGCTGTTTTTT. Translated: CASSSNSPPGELFF.